What follows are 12 T cell receptor beta chains derived from one specimen sequenced in a study of T cells expressing NK-cell markers. TCRdb reprocessed the 5' RACE reads, keeping one entry per CDR3 protein, no DNA. The sample has 200,000 to 300,000 distinct CDR3 sequences. The sequencing sample was made of blood T cells: a sorted CD56 or NKG2C T cell subset, CD4+ or CD8+ T cells, or bulk PBMC T cells (not recorded which). The receptors here all came from a woman between 18 and 69 years old in good health.

The CDR3 loop reads CASSLMGTIEETQYF. The gene calls are TRBV7-3 and TRBJ2-5; the TCRdb D gene call, TRBD2, has no DNA to confirm it. The CDR3 totals 15 residues. The V gene's germline CDR1 is SGHTA and CDR2 FQGTGA.

The chain has TRBV6-5 and TRBJ2-3; the D call of TRBD1 rests on TCRdb alone, since no DNA is present to check it. In germline, CDR1 is MNHEY, CDR2 SVGAGI. The CDR3 runs to 15 residues. The CDR3: CASSYLGGQADTQYF.

This sequence joins TRBV12-3 or TRBV12-4 and TRBJ2-1; TCRdb's D call of TRBD2 is untestable without DNA. CDR3 length: 17 amino acids. The CDR3 region is CASSPTTSGRSYNEQFF.

This rearrangement joins TRBV19 to TRBJ2-1; TCRdb calls TRBD2, which cannot be checked without DNA. Germline V gene sequence: CDR1 LNHDA, CDR2 SQIVND (reference sequence). The CDR3 covers 21 residues. The CDR3 is CASSIALGGLAGPTSYNEQFF.

The V gene is TRBV20-1, the J gene TRBJ2-7; the D call of TRBD1 rests on TCRdb alone, since no DNA is present to check it. From germline, CDR1 is DFQATT and CDR2 SNEGSKA (reference sequence). The CDR3 consists of 15 residues. The CDR3 loop reads CSARLGDGARFEQYF.

The chain employs TRBV30 and TRBJ2-5. The CDR3 is 12 residues long. CDR1 is GTSNPN, CDR2 SVGIG, per germline (reference sequence). CDR3 in amino acids: CAWSVSGETQYF.

J is TRBJ2-3 and V is TRBV5-1; the D call from TCRdb, TRBD1, cannot be confirmed without DNA. Germline assignment: CDR1 SGHRS and CDR2 YFSETQ. The CDR3 covers 15 residues. The CDR3 loop reads CASSLEAGGTDTQYF. The variable domain in full, completed from reference TRBV5-1 and TRBJ2-3, reads KAGVTQTPRYLIKTRGQQVTLSCSPISGHRSVSWYQQTPGQGLQFLFEYFSETQRNKGNFPGRFSGRQFSNSRSEMNVSTLELGDSALYLCASSLEAGGTDTQYFGPGTRLTVL.

The chain is built from TRBV4-1 and TRBJ2-1; TCRdb picks TRBD1, but there is no DNA to check that call. Germline V gene sequence: CDR1 MGHRA, CDR2 YSYEKL. The CDR3 extends over 17 amino acids. The chain's CDR3 is CASSQAPTGISYNEQFF.

The rearrangement joins TRBV9 to TRBJ2-2; TCRdb indicates TRBD1, and absent DNA this call remains unverified. CDR1 and CDR2 (germline): SGDLS, YYNGEE. CDR3 length: 15 residues. The CDR3 loop is CASSASGANAGELFF.

The genes are TRBV12-3 or TRBV12-4 and TRBJ1-1. CDR3 length equals 11 residues. The CDR3: CASTKETEAFF.

V usage is TRBV5-1 and J usage is TRBJ2-1; there is no DNA to check the TCRdb D call of TRBD2. Germline V gene lookup returns CDR1 SGHRS and CDR2 YFSETQ. The CDR3 sequence is 16 residues long. The CDR3 here is CASLVPAGGIYNEQFF.

The J gene is TRBJ2-3, the V gene TRBV6-1; TCRdb's D gene call, TRBD1, goes unchecked for lack of DNA. This CDR3 spans 16 amino acids. Germline CDR1 and CDR2: MNHNS and SASEGT. CDR3 amino acids: CATNMGRPGGYDTQYF.